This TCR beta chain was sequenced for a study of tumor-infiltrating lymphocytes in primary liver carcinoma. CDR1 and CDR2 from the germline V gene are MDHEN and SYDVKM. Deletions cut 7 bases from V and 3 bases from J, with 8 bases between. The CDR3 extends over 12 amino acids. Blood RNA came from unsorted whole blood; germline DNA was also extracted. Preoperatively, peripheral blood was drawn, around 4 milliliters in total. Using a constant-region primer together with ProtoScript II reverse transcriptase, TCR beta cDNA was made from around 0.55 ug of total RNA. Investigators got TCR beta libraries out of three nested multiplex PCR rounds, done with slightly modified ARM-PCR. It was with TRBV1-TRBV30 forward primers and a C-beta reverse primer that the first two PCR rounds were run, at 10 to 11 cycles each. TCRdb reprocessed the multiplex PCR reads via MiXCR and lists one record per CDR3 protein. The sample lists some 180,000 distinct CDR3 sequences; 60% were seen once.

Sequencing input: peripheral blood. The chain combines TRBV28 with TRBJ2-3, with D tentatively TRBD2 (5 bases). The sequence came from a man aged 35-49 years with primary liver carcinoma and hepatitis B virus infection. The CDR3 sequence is CASKEATDTQYF. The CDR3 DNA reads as TGTGCCAGCAAGGAGGCGACAGATACGCAGTATTTT.